The clone carrying this TCR beta chain is classed as medium-sized (0.01 to 0.1%) by frequency. The sample comes from a study of T cell clusters in autoimmune cytopenias. TRB amplification used around 260 ng of peripheral blood genomic DNA. From germline, CDR1 is PRHDT and CDR2 FYEKMQ (reference sequence). This CDR3 comprises 16 residues. TRB rearrangements were amplified by touch-down multiplex PCR with mixed TRB-A/B primers. Reanalyzing the multiplex PCR reads, TCRdb keeps one entry per CDR3 protein, without DNA. This sample's table has roughly 5,400 distinct CDR3 sequences. This sample also appeared in a second study, on T cell repertoires in aging, cancer and after chemotherapy. This second report adds: In healthy donors, age-related TCR diversity loss mainly reflected lost richness.

The specimen sequenced was peripheral blood. This receptor was identified in a human donor in good health. The rearrangement links TRBV13 to TRBJ1-3; the D gene TCRdb calls, TRBD1, cannot be checked with no DNA. The CDR3 region is CASSLPPWGGGNTIYF. The full variable domain, rest sourced from reference TRBV13 and TRBJ1-3, is AAGVIQSPRHLIKEKRETATLKCYPIPRHDTVYWYQQGPGQDPQFLISFYEKMQSDKGSIPDRFSAQQFSDYHSELNMSSLELGDSALYFCASSLPPWGGGNTIYFGEGSWLTVV.